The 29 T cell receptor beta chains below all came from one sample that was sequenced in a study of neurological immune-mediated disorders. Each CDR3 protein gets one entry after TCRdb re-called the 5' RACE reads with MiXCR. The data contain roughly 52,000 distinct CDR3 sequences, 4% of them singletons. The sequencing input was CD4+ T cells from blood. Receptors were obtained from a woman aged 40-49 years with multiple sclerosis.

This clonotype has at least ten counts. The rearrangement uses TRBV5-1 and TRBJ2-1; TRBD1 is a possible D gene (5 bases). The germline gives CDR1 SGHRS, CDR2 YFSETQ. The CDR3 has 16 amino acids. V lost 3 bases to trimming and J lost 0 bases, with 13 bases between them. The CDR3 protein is CASSSQGVGSYNEQFF. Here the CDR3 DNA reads TGCGCCAGCAGCTCGCAGGGCGTCGGCTCCTACAATGAGCAGTTCTTC.

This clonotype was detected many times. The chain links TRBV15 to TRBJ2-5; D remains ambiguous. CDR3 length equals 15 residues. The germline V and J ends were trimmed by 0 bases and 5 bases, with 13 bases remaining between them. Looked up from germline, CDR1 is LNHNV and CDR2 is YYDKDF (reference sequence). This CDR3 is CATSRDRRQWETQYF. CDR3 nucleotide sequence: TGTGCCACCAGCAGAGATCGAAGGCAATGGGAGACCCAGTACTTC.

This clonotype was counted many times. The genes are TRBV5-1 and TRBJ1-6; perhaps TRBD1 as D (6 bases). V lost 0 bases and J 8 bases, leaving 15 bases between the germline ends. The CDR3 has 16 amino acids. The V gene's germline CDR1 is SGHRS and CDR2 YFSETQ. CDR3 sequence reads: CASSLAGRPGDSPLHF. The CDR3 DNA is TGCGCCAGCAGCTTGGCCGGGAGGCCAGGGGATTCACCCCTCCACTTT.

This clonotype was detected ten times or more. In nucleotides, the CDR3 is TGTGCCAGCAGCAAAGTTCAGGACAGGGGTAGCACAGATACGCAGTATTTT. Translation gives CASSKVQDRGSTDTQYF. The rearrangement links TRBV21-1 to TRBJ2-3; the table's D gene call, TRBD1, was not cross checked with the DNA. TRBV21-1 is classified as a pseudogene. This CDR3 comprises 17 residues.

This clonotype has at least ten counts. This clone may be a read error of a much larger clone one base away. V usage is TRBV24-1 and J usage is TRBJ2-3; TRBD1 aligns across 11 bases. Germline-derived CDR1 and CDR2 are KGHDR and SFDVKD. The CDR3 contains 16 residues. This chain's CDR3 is CATSDPRTGGADMQYF. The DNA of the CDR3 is TGTGCCACCAGTGACCCCCGGACAGGGGGCGCAGATATGCAGTATTTT.

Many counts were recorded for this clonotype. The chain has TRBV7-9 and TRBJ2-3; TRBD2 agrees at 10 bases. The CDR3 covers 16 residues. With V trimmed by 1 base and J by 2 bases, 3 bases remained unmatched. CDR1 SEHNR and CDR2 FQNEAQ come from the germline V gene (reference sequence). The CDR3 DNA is TGTGCCAGCAGCTTAGTCCTAGCGGGGGTCACAGATACGCAGTATTTT. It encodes CASSLVLAGVTDTQYF.

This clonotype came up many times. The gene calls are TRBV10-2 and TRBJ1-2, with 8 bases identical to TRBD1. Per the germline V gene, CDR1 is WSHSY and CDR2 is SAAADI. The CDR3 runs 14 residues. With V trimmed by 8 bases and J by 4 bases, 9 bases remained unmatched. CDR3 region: CASSSTGVGYGYTF. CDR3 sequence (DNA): TGCGCCAGCTCCTCGACAGGGGTGGGCTATGGCTACACCTTC.

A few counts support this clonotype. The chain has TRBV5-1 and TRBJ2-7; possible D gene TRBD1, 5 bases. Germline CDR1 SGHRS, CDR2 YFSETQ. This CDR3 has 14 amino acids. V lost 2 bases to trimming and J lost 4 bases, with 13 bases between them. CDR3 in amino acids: CASSFLTGSYEQYF. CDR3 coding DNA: TGCGCCAGCAGCTTCCTTACAGGCAGTTACGAGCAGTACTTC.

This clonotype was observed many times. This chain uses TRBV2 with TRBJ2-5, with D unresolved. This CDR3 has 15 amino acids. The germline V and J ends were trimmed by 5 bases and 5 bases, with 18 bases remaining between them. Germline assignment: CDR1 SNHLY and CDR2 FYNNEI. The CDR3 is CASSSPQPRMETQYF. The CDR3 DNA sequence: TGTGCCAGCAGTTCCCCCCAACCCAGAATGGAGACCCAGTACTTC.

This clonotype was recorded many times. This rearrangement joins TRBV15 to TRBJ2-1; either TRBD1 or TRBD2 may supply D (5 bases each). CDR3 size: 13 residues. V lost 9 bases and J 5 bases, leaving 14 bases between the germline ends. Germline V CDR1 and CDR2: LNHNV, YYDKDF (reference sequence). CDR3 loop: CATGTGRNNEQFF. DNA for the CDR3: TGTGCCACTGGCACGGGACGAAACAATGAGCAGTTCTTC. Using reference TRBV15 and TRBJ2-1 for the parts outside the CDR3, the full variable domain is DAMVIQNPRYQVTQFGKPVTLSCSQTLNHNVMYWYQQKSSQAPKLLFHYYDKDFNNEADTPDNFQSRRPNTSFCFLDIRSPGLGDTAMYLCATGTGRNNEQFFGPGTRLTVL.

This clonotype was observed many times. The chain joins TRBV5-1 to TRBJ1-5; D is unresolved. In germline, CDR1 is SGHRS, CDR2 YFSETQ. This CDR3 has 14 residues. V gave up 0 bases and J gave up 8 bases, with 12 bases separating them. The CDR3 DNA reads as TGCGCCAGCAGCTTGGCGGGGAGGGAAGAGCCCCAGCATTTT. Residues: CASSLAGREEPQHF.

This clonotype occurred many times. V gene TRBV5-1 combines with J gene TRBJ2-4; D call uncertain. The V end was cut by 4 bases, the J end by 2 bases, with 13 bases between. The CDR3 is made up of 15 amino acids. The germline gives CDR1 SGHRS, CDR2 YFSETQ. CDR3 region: CASSDGRQSKNIQYF. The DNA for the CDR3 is TGCGCCAGCAGCGACGGTCGGCAGTCCAAAAACATTCAGTACTTC.

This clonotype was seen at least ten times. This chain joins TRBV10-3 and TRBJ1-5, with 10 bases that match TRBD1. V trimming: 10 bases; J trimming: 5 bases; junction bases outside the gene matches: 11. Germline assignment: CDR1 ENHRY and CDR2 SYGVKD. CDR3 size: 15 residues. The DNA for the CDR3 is TGTGCCACGTCTCTTTCCGGGACAGGGGATCAGCCCCAGCATTTT. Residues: CATSLSGTGDQPQHF.

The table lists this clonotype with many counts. CDR3 region: CASSDGHRNQPQHF. In DNA, the CDR3 is TGTGCCAGCTCAGACGGACATAGGAATCAGCCCCAGCATTTT. V is TRBV18 and J is TRBJ1-5; a weak D match, TRBD1 (5 bases). Germline V gene data show CDR1 as KGHSH and CDR2 as LQKENI. The CDR3 runs to 14 residues. Deletions cut 5 bases from V and 4 bases from J, with 12 bases between.

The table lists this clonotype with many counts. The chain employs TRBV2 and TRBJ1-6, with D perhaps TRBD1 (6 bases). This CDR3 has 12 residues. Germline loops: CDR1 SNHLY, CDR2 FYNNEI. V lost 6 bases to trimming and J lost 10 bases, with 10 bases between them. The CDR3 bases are TGTGCCAGCAGGGGGGACATCTCACCCCTCCACTTT. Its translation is CASRGDISPLHF.

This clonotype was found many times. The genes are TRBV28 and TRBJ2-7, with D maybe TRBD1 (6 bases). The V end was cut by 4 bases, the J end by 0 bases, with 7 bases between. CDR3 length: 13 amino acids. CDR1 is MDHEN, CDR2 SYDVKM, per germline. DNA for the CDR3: TGTGCCAGCAGTTCAGGGGCCTCCTACGAGCAGTACTTC. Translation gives CASSSGASYEQYF. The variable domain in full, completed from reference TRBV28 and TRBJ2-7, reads DVKVTQSSRYLVKRTGEKVFLECVQDMDHENMFWYRQDPGLGLRLIYFSYDVKMKEKGDIPEGYSVSREKKERFSLILESASTNQTSMYLCASSSGASYEQYFGPGTRLTVT.

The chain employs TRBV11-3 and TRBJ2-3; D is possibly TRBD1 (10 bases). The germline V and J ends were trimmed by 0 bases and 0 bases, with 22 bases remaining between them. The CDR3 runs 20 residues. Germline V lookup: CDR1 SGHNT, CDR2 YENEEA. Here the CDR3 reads CASSLEAGGDRGLSTDTQYF. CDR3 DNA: TGTGCCAGCAGCTTAGAGGCGGGGGGGGACAGGGGTCTAAGCACAGATACGCAGTATTTT.

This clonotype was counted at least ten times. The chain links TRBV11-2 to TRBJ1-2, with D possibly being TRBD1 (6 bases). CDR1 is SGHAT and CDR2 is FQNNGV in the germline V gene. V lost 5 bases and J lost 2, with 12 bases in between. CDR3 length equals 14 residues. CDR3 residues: CASSKSTGNYGYTF. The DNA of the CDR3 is TGTGCCAGCAGCAAGTCCACAGGGAACTATGGCTACACCTTC.

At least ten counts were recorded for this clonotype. CDR3 nucleotide sequence: TGCAGCGTAACAGGGATCACCAGAGGTGAGCAGTTCTTC. Translation gives CSVTGITRGEQFF. The V and J genes are TRBV29-1 and TRBJ2-1, with D possibly matching TRBD1 (6 bases). V was shortened by 6 bases and J by 9 bases, with 18 bases between the two germline ends. Germline-derived CDR1 and CDR2 are SQVTM and ANQGSEA. CDR3 size: 13 residues.

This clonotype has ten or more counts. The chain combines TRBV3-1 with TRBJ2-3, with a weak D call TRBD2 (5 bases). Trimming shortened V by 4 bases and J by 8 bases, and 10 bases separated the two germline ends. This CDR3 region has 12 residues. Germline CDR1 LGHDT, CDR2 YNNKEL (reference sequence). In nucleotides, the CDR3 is TGTGCCAGCAGCCCGCTCGAGGGTACGCAGTATTTT. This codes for CASSPLEGTQYF.

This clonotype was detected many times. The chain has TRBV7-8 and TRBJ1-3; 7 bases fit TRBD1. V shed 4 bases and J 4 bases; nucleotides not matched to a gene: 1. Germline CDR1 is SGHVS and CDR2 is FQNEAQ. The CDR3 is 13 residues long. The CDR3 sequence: CASSSDRGNTIYF. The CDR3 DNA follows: TGTGCCAGCAGCTCGGACAGGGGAAACACCATATATTTT.

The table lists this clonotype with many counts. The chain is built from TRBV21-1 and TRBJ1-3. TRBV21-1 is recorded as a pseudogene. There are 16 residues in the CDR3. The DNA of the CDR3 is TGTGCCAGCAGGAGTCTAGGGCAGTTCTCTGGAAACACCATATATTTT. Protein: CASRSLGQFSGNTIYF.

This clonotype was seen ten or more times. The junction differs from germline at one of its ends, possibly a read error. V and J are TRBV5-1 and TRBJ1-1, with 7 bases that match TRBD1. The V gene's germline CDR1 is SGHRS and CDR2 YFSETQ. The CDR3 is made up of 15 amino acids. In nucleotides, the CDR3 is TGCACCAGCAGCTCGAATCAGGGGGGGAACACTGAAGCTTTCTTT. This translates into CTSSSNQGGNTEAFF.

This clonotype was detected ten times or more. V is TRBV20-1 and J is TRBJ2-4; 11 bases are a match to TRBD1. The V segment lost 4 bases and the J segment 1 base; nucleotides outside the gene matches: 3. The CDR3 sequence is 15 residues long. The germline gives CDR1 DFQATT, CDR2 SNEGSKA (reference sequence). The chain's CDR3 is CSAIRDRGAKNIQYF. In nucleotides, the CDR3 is TGCAGTGCTATCCGGGACAGGGGGGCCAAAAACATTCAGTACTTC.

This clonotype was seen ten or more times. The CDR3 sequence is CSAARGYSSSYEQYF. The DNA of the CDR3 is TGCAGTGCCGCCAGGGGATACTCCAGCTCCTACGAGCAGTACTTC. The chain carries TRBV20-1 and TRBJ2-7; maybe TRBD1 (6 bases). Germline CDR1 is DFQATT and CDR2 is SNEGSKA (reference sequence). CDR3 length: 15 amino acids. The V end was cut by 6 bases, the J end by 0 bases, with 18 bases between.

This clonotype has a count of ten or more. CDR3 nucleotides: TGTGCCAGCAGTTTCAACCCGGGAGGGACTGAAGCTTTCTTT. Translating gives CASSFNPGGTEAFF. This sequence joins TRBV27 and TRBJ1-1; D not resolved. V gave up 3 bases and J gave up 5 bases, with 13 bases separating them. The germline V gene encodes CDR1 MNHEY and CDR2 SMNVEV (reference sequence). The CDR3 is 14 amino acids.

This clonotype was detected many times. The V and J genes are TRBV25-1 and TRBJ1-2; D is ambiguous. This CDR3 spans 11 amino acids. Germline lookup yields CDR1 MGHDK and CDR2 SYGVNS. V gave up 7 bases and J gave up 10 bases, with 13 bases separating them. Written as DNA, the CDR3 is TGTGCCAGCACCCGAGGTAGGACCTACACCTTC. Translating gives CASTRGRTYTF.

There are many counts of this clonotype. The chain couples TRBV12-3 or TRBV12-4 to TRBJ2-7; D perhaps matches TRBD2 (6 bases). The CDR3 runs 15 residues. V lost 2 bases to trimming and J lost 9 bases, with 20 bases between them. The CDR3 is CASSLPNELNGRQYF. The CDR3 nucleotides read TGTGCCAGCAGTTTACCAAATGAGTTAAACGGGAGGCAGTACTTC.

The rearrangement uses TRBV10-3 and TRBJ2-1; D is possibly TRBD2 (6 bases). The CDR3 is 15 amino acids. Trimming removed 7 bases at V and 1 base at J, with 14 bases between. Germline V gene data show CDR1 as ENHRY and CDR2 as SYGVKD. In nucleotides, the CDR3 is TGTGCCATCATCACCGCTAGCGTGTCCTACAATGAGCAGTTCTTC. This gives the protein CAIITASVSYNEQFF.